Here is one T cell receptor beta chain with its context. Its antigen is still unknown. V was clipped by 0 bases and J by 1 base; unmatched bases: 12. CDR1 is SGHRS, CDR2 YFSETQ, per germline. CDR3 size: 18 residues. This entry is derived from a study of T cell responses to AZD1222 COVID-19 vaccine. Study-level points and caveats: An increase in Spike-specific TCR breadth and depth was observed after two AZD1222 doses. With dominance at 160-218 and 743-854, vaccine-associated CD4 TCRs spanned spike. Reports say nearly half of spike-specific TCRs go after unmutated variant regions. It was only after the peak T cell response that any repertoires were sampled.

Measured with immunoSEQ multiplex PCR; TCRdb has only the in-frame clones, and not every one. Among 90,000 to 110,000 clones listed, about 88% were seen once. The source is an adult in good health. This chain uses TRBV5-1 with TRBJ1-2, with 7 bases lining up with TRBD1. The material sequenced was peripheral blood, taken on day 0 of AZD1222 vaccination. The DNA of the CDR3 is TGCGCCAGCAGCTTGGGGATGGGACAGTTAAAACTTAACTATGGCTACACCTTC. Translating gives CASSLGMGQLKLNYGYTF.